Sequencing of this T cell receptor (beta chain) was carried out in a study of blood T cell repertoires in COVID-19. Study at large: Some COVID-19 samples were acute and others convalescent; all came from the United States, Italy and Spain. From T cells, B-cell-depleted T cells, or PBMCs came the material, which was cDNA or gDNA.

The assay was immunoSEQ multiplex PCR, and TCRdb's table has in-frame clones only and misses some. The profile shows 75,000 to 90,000 clones, around 91% of them singletons. The Seattle patients joined while their infection was active and were tracked longitudinally afterward. CDR3 length equals 13 residues. V dropped 4 bases and J dropped 5 bases, with 10 bases sitting between them. The rearrangement links TRBV5-3 to TRBJ2-1; D may be TRBD2 (6 bases). TRBV5-3 is known as an ORF, though its function is uncertain. This clonotype was sampled from a man aged 18 to 35 with COVID-19, enrolled during active disease. Sequencing was done on a sample of peripheral blood. The CDR3 nucleotides read TGTGCCAGAAGCGCGGGACCGAACAATGAGCAGTTCTTC. This translates into CARSAGPNNEQFF.